These 10 T cell receptor beta chains came from one sample sequenced in a study of technical replicates of blood from a handful of donors (dated by TCRdb to the late 2010s). The library was made by the immunoSEQ multiplex PCR assay. TCRdb retrieved this table from immuneACCESS and kept in-frame rearrangements only. Not all clones are present; in checked studies, unresolved V genes account for under half, and no reason is known for the remainder. For this sample the table gives tens of thousands of clones, of which roughly 94% were detected only once. Together, the top ten hold roughly 0.25% of the sample. The sequenced sample was T cells isolated from PBMCs. The receptors stem from a human donor in good health.

This chain connects TRBV28 to TRBJ1-1; D is possibly TRBD1 (5 bases). The CDR3 loop spans 15 amino acids. Trimming shortened V by 1 base and J by 4 bases, and 13 bases separated the two germline ends. CDR1 and CDR2 (germline): MDHEN, SYDVKM. The CDR3 sequence: CASSLLGRGSTEAFF. DNA for the CDR3: TGTGCCAGCAGTTTATTGGGACGGGGGTCCACTGAAGCTTTCTTT. The variable domain in full, completed from reference TRBV28 and TRBJ1-1, reads DVKVTQSSRYLVKRTGEKVFLECVQDMDHENMFWYRQDPGLGLRLIYFSYDVKMKEKGDIPEGYSVSREKKERFSLILESASTNQTSMYLCASSLLGRGSTEAFFGQGTRLTVV.

This clone was recorded once. The V call is TRBV6-6, the J call TRBJ2-2, with 8 bases aligning to TRBD1. V dropped 6 bases and J dropped 4; count of bases not matched to a gene: 7. The CDR3 is made up of 15 amino acids. Germline V CDR1 and CDR2: MNHNY, SVGAGI (reference sequence). The CDR3 sequence is CASSSRQGLTGELFF. DNA of the CDR3: TGTGCCAGCAGCTCAAGACAGGGGCTCACCGGGGAGCTGTTTTTT.

The CDR3 here is CASSLTDSSVSGNTIYF. CDR3 sequence (DNA): TGTGCCAGCAGCTTGACGGACAGCTCAGTCTCTGGAAACACCATATATTTT. V is TRBV5-4 and J is TRBJ1-3; maybe TRBD1 (6 bases). The CDR3 extends over 17 amino acids. Germline CDR1 SGHNT, CDR2 YYREEE (reference sequence). V was pared by 1 base and J by 0 bases, with 14 bases between.

This chain links TRBV19 with TRBJ2-2; D possibly corresponds to TRBD2 (5 bases). There are 15 residues in the CDR3. The V gene's germline CDR1 is LNHDA and CDR2 SQIVND (reference sequence). Trimming cost V 5 bases and J 4 bases, with 14 bases left between them. CDR3 bases: TGTGCCAGTAGTCCTCGGGGAGCAGGCACCGGGGAGCTGTTTTTT. Translated, it gives CASSPRGAGTGELFF.

There are a few counts of this clone. The chain carries TRBV19 and TRBJ1-1, with D tentatively TRBD1 (6 bases). This CDR3 is built from 14 residues. Germline V gene lookup returns CDR1 LNHDA and CDR2 SQIVND (reference sequence). V was trimmed by 9 bases and J by 0 bases, leaving 14 bases between them. The CDR3 nucleotides are TGTGCCAGCGGGACACGGGACGTGAACACTGAAGCTTTCTTT. Its translation: CASGTRDVNTEAFF.

This sequence joins TRBV6-6 and TRBJ1-5; D is ambiguous. This CDR3 comprises 15 residues. Trimming stripped 2 bases from V and 3 bases from J, with 11 bases between. Germline assignment: CDR1 MNHNY and CDR2 SVGAGI (reference sequence). The CDR3 sequence: CASSYILTTNQPQHF. The DNA for the CDR3 is TGTGCCAGCAGTTACATCCTGACAACCAATCAGCCCCAGCATTTT.

This chain joins TRBV9 and TRBJ1-1, with D perhaps TRBD1 (5 bases). The CDR3 runs to 14 residues. Germline V gene data show CDR1 as SGDLS and CDR2 as YYNGEE. V lost 0 bases and J 6 bases, leaving 12 bases between the germline ends. CDR3 nucleotide sequence: TGTGCCAGCAGCGTAGGGGGGGGTCTCTCTGAAGCTTTCTTT. It specifies CASSVGGGLSEAFF. Supplemented by reference TRBV9 and TRBJ1-1, the full variable domain reads DSGVTQTPKHLITATGQRVTLRCSPRSGDLSVYWYQQSLDQGLQFLIQYYNGEERAKGNILERFSAQQFPDLHSELNLSSLELGDSALYFCASSVGGGLSEAFFGQGTRLTVV.

The rearrangement uses TRBV7-8 and TRBJ2-5; no clear D gene. V was cut by 5 bases and J by 2 bases, with 9 bases left in between. Germline V gives CDR1 SGHVS, CDR2 FQNEAQ. The CDR3 loop spans 13 amino acids. This chain's CDR3 is CASSAGQQETQYF. The CDR3 coding sequence is TGTGCCAGCAGCGCAGGCCAGCAAGAGACCCAGTACTTC.

The chain recombines TRBV9 with TRBJ2-7; the match to TRBD1 covers 10 bases. The germline gives CDR1 SGDLS, CDR2 YYNGEE. V shed 4 bases, J shed 1 base, and the junction held 5 bases outside the gene matches. This CDR3 is built from 15 residues. The CDR3 here is CASSWDRGGSYEQYF. The CDR3 DNA reads as TGTGCCAGCAGCTGGGACAGGGGAGGGTCCTACGAGCAGTACTTC. Together with reference TRBV9 and TRBJ2-7, the CDR3 gives the full variable domain: DSGVTQTPKHLITATGQRVTLRCSPRSGDLSVYWYQQSLDQGLQFLIQYYNGEERAKGNILERFSAQQFPDLHSELNLSSLELGDSALYFCASSWDRGGSYEQYFGPGTRLTVT.

This chain connects TRBV27 to TRBJ1-2; 9 positions match TRBD1. CDR3 length: 16 residues. Germline CDR1 MNHEY, CDR2 SMNVEV (reference sequence). The J segment lost 2 bases and the V segment lost 5 bases, leaving 9 bases of the junction unmatched. DNA of the CDR3: TGTGCCAGCAGTCCCCCGCCGGGACAGGGCAACTATGGCTACACCTTC. Translated: CASSPPPGQGNYGYTF.